The 30 T cell receptor beta chains listed next were all sequenced from one sample in a study of blood T cell repertoires in COVID-19. Sequencing used immunoSEQ multiplex PCR; TCRdb keeps in-frame clones, though not all of them. The sample holds 120,000 or so clones, 76% seen once. The specimen sequenced was peripheral blood. The receptor set was obtained from a woman of 80 years or more with acute or convalescent COVID-19.

The chain has TRBV3-1 (or the pseudogene TRBV3-2) and TRBJ1-1; tentative D call: TRBD1 (6 bases). The CDR3 is 12 residues long. V lost 8 bases and J lost 9, with 16 bases in between. Germline-derived CDR1 and CDR2 are LGHDT and YNNKEL (reference sequence). CDR3 in amino acids: CASAIEGGKAFF. CDR3 nucleotide sequence: TGTGCCAGCGCGATAGAGGGGGGGAAAGCTTTCTTT.

This clone has more than one count but fewer than ten. V is TRBV12-3 or TRBV12-4 and J is TRBJ1-2, with D unclear. Deletions cut 7 bases from V and 4 bases from J, with 10 bases between. The CDR3 spans 12 residues. The CDR3 reads CASNRGTYGYTF. The CDR3 coding sequence is TGTGCCAGCAACCGGGGTACCTATGGCTACACCTTC.

The chain is built from TRBV7-9 and TRBJ1-6, with 8 bases fitting TRBD1. This CDR3 is built from 15 residues. With V trimmed by 5 bases and J by 7 bases, 7 bases remained unmatched. Looked up from germline, CDR1 is SEHNR and CDR2 is FQNEAQ (reference sequence). In DNA form, the CDR3 reads TGTGCCAGCAGCCTCAGGGGGCAGTGGAATTCACCCCTCCACTTT. Protein: CASSLRGQWNSPLHF.

The chain joins TRBV9 to TRBJ1-6; no reliable D call. The V gene lost 0 bases and the J gene lost 6 bases, with 7 bases spanning the gap. The CDR3 contains 14 residues. The germline V gene has CDR1 SGDLS and CDR2 YYNGEE. The CDR3 nucleotides read TGTGCCAGCAGCGTAGCAGGAACTAATTCACCCCTCCACTTT. Its translation: CASSVAGTNSPLHF. Full variable domain (missing parts from reference TRBV9 and TRBJ1-6): DSGVTQTPKHLITATGQRVTLRCSPRSGDLSVYWYQQSLDQGLQFLIQYYNGEERAKGNILERFSAQQFPDLHSELNLSSLELGDSALYFCASSVAGTNSPLHFGNGTRLTVT.

This clone was found once. The chain has TRBV6-5 and TRBJ1-1; TRBD1 matches at 7 bases. Per germline, CDR1 MNHEY and CDR2 SVGAGI. The V segment lost 0 bases and the J segment 4 bases; nucleotides outside the gene matches: 5. The CDR3 loop spans 15 amino acids. As DNA, the CDR3 is TGTGCCAGCAGTTACTCCAGGGGGTACGGCACTGAAGCTTTCTTT. Its protein is CASSYSRGYGTEAFF.

The chain uses TRBV6-5 and TRBJ1-4; D may be TRBD1 (5 bases). CDR3 length equals 16 residues. Germline CDR1 is MNHEY and CDR2 is SVGAGI. Trimming took 0 bases from V and 8 from J, leaving 16 bases between them. CDR3 sequence (DNA): TGTGCCAGCAGTTACTCCAACGGACACGGCGGAGAAAAACTGTTTTTT. Translating gives CASSYSNGHGGEKLFF.

This clone has a handful of counts. J is TRBJ1-6 and V is TRBV2; TRBD1 aligns across 8 bases. Germline loops: CDR1 SNHLY, CDR2 FYNNEI. CDR3 length equals 13 residues. J was trimmed by 16 bases and V by 6 bases; bases with no gene match: 11. The CDR3 spells CASSDRQGTLLHF. CDR3 sequence (DNA): TGTGCCAGCAGCGATAGACAGGGGACCCTACTCCACTTT.

V gene TRBV29-1 combines with J gene TRBJ2-2; 11 positions agree with TRBD2. The CDR3 covers 13 residues. Losses at the gene ends were 7 bases for V and 4 bases for J; bases not matched to a gene: 2. Germline CDR1 reads SQVTM; CDR2 reads ANQGSEA. The CDR3 spells CSAGTSGTGELFF. The CDR3 nucleotides read TGCAGCGCCGGGACTAGCGGCACCGGGGAGCTGTTTTTT.

The chain couples TRBV6-5 to TRBJ1-6, with TRBD1 as a possible D gene (6 bases). With 6 bases removed from V and 2 bases from J, the gap between germline ends came to 11 bases. The CDR3 is made up of 15 amino acids. From germline, CDR1 is MNHEY and CDR2 SVGAGI. CDR3 in amino acids: CASRRDTTYNSPLHF. The CDR3 DNA reads as TGTGCCAGCAGGAGGGACACCACCTATAATTCACCCCTCCACTTT.

V gene TRBV30 combines with J gene TRBJ1-2; TRBD1 might be the D (6 bases). The germline CDR1 and CDR2 sequences are GTSNPN and SVGIG (reference sequence). The V end lost 5 bases, the J end lost 1 base, and 11 bases lay between the germline ends. This CDR3 comprises 13 residues. CDR3 coding DNA: TGTGCCTGGGCAACAGGGTTTAACTATGGCTACACCTTC. It specifies CAWATGFNYGYTF.

CDR3 sequence reads: CSVDTSGGITDTQYF. In nucleotides, the CDR3 is TGCAGCGTTGACACTAGCGGGGGGATCACAGATACGCAGTATTTT. V is TRBV29-1 and J is TRBJ2-3, with TRBD2 matching 12 bases. Looked up from germline, CDR1 is SQVTM and CDR2 is ANQGSEA. This CDR3 spans 15 amino acids. Germline trimming cut 3 bases from V and 2 bases from J; bases unmatched to any gene: 3.

This chain links TRBV29-1 with TRBJ1-2; weak D call: TRBD1 (6 bases). V was trimmed by 2 bases and J by 4 bases, leaving 11 bases between them. Germline lookup yields CDR1 SQVTM and CDR2 ANQGSEA. This CDR3 has 13 amino acids. Here the CDR3 DNA reads TGCAGCGTTGAAAGAGAACAGGGCTATGGCTACACCTTC. It yields the protein CSVEREQGYGYTF.

The chain joins TRBV12-5 to TRBJ1-2; D gene ambiguous. The germline CDR1 and CDR2 sequences are LGHNT and FRNRAP. This CDR3 has 13 amino acids. V was pared by 0 bases and J by 8 bases, with 10 bases between. CDR3 DNA sequence: TGTGCTAGTGGTTTGGTACGGCAGGCCGGCTACACCTTC. It is translated as CASGLVRQAGYTF.

V is TRBV28 and J is TRBJ2-1, with D possibly TRBD2 on 6 matching bases. This CDR3 has 14 amino acids. Trimming removed 4 bases at V and 4 bases at J, with 11 bases between. CDR1 and CDR2 from the germline V gene are MDHEN and SYDVKM. The CDR3 loop reads CASSSHSGYNEQFF. The CDR3 DNA sequence: TGTGCCAGCAGTTCACATAGCGGATACAATGAGCAGTTCTTC.

J is TRBJ1-4 and V is TRBV27; D possibly corresponds to TRBD1 (5 bases). The CDR3 totals 12 residues. Germline-derived CDR1 and CDR2 are MNHEY and SMNVEV (reference sequence). V lost 5 bases to trimming and J lost 13 bases, with 14 bases between them. CDR3 protein: CASSPNGGRLFF. In DNA, the CDR3 is TGTGCCAGCAGTCCCAATGGGGGGAGACTGTTTTTT.

The V call is TRBV30, the J call TRBJ1-3; maybe TRBD1 (5 bases). Germline V CDR1 and CDR2: GTSNPN, SVGIG (reference sequence). The CDR3 sequence is 13 residues long. V lost 4 bases and J 3 bases, leaving 10 bases between the germline ends. CDR3 residues: CAWTWRGGNTIYF. In DNA form, the CDR3 reads TGTGCCTGGACATGGAGGGGTGGAAACACCATATATTTT. The variable domain in full, completed from reference TRBV30 and TRBJ1-3, reads SQTIHQWPATLVQPVGSPLSLECTVEGTSNPNLYWYRQAAGRGLQLLFYSVGIGQISSEVPQNLSASRPQDRQFILSSKKLLLSDSGFYLCAWTWRGGNTIYFGEGSWLTVV.

The V gene is TRBV10-3, the J gene TRBJ1-2, with 8 positions matching TRBD1. Germline assignment: CDR1 ENHRY and CDR2 SYGVKD. The trim removed 0 bases at V and 4 bases at J, leaving 7 bases unmatched. There are 16 residues in the CDR3. DNA for the CDR3: TGTGCCATCAGTGAGTCGGCCGGACAGGGACCCTATGGCTACACCTTC. Its translation is CAISESAGQGPYGYTF.

This rearrangement joins TRBV5-1 to TRBJ1-2, with D perhaps matching TRBD1 (6 bases). Germline CDR1 is SGHRS and CDR2 is YFSETQ. This CDR3 is 12 amino acids long. V lost 4 bases, J lost 4 bases, and 8 bases lay in between. The CDR3 region is CASSQDSYGYTF. As DNA, the CDR3 is TGCGCCAGCAGCCAGGACAGCTATGGCTACACCTTC.

This chain links TRBV5-1 with TRBJ1-3; no reliable D call. V was shortened by 0 bases and J by 4 bases, with 8 bases between the two germline ends. CDR3 length: 14 residues. Germline V gene lookup returns CDR1 SGHRS and CDR2 YFSETQ. The CDR3 nucleotides are TGCGCCAGCAGCTTGGGAGGCGAAGGAAACACCATATATTTT. Protein: CASSLGGEGNTIYF.

J is TRBJ2-3 and V is TRBV28; 8 positions agree with TRBD1. Germline CDR1 reads MDHEN; CDR2 reads SYDVKM. The CDR3 loop spans 16 amino acids. With V trimmed by 5 bases and J by 3 bases, 10 bases remained unmatched. The CDR3 protein is CASSPRTGLGTDTQYF. CDR3 coding DNA: TGTGCCAGCAGTCCCCGGACAGGGTTGGGGACAGATACGCAGTATTTT.

V usage is TRBV5-1 and J usage is TRBJ2-5; D unclear. The V end lost 0 bases, the J end lost 5 bases, and 8 bases lay between the germline ends. Per germline, CDR1 SGHRS and CDR2 YFSETQ. This CDR3 region has 13 residues. CDR3 protein: CASSLGAWETQYF. The CDR3, as DNA: TGCGCCAGCAGCTTGGGTGCGTGGGAGACCCAGTACTTC.

V is TRBV5-1 and J is TRBJ2-1; weak D call: TRBD1 (7 bases). V was cut by 3 bases and J by 9 bases, with 16 bases left in between. Germline loops: CDR1 SGHRS, CDR2 YFSETQ. The CDR3 has 14 amino acids. For the CDR3, the DNA is TGCGCCAGCAGCTCGGGAGACAGGGAAGGTGAGCAGTTCTTC. The encoded protein is CASSSGDREGEQFF.

This chain uses TRBV18 with TRBJ1-3, with 8 bases matching TRBD1. CDR3 length: 17 residues. The J segment lost 4 bases and the V segment lost 3 bases, leaving 11 bases of the junction unmatched. The germline V gene has CDR1 KGHSH and CDR2 LQKENI. As DNA, the CDR3 is TGTGCCAGCTCACCTCCCGGACAGGGTGGATCAGGAAACACCATATATTTT. Its translation: CASSPPGQGGSGNTIYF.

This clone has only a few counts. The rearrangement uses TRBV25-1 and TRBJ2-5; perhaps TRBD1 as D (6 bases). The germline CDR1 and CDR2 sequences are MGHDK and SYGVNS. V shed 5 bases and J shed 4 bases, with 14 bases lying between them. The CDR3 spans 14 residues. CDR3 sequence (DNA): TGTGCCAGCAGTCCAGGGGTTGCGGGAGAGACCCAGTACTTC. Its protein product is CASSPGVAGETQYF.

V is TRBV3-1 (or the pseudogene TRBV3-2) and J is TRBJ1-1; 11 bases agree with TRBD1. Trimming removed 4 bases from V and 4 bases from J; junction bases left unmatched: 8. This CDR3 has 16 residues. Germline V gene lookup returns CDR1 LGHDT and CDR2 YNNKEL (reference sequence). This CDR3 is CASSLRTGTGGTEAFF. CDR3 coding DNA: TGTGCCAGCAGCCTCCGAACCGGGACAGGGGGCACTGAAGCTTTCTTT.

This clone appeared a single time. J is TRBJ2-7 and V is TRBV27; D is possibly TRBD1 (5 bases). CDR3 size: 13 residues. V was trimmed by 8 bases and J by 1 base, leaving 12 bases between them. CDR1 and CDR2 (germline): MNHEY, SMNVEV (reference sequence). Here the CDR3 reads CASGVQGSYEQYF. CDR3 coding DNA: TGTGCCAGCGGGGTTCAGGGATCCTACGAGCAGTACTTC.

J is TRBJ2-3 and V is TRBV4-2; D is perhaps TRBD1 (5 bases). The V end lost 0 bases, the J end lost 2 bases, and 15 bases lay between the germline ends. The CDR3 runs 17 residues. CDR1 and CDR2 (germline): LGHNA, YNFKEQ. The CDR3 spells CASSQEGRLRDTDTQYF. For the CDR3, the DNA is TGTGCCAGCAGCCAAGAAGGGCGGCTCAGGGACACAGATACGCAGTATTTT.

This chain uses TRBV6-5 with TRBJ2-5; D might be TRBD1 (7 bases). Germline V gene lookup returns CDR1 MNHEY and CDR2 SVGAGI. Trimming took off 6 bases at V and 4 bases at J, with 18 bases between the two ends. CDR3 length: 15 residues. CDR3 loop: CASRGGSQGVETQYF. The CDR3 DNA is TGTGCCAGCAGGGGGGGCTCCCAGGGGGTAGAGACCCAGTACTTC.

The V and J genes are TRBV6-2 or TRBV6-3 and TRBJ2-5; 12 bases match TRBD2. CDR3 length: 18 amino acids. Germline values: CDR1 MNHEY, CDR2 SVGEGT. V lost 6 bases and J lost 7; bases outside the gene matches: 18. Written as DNA, the CDR3 is TGTGCCAGCAGCAAAAGACTAGCGGGAGCGATATCGATGGGGACCCAGTACTTC. This translates into CASSKRLAGAISMGTQYF.

The rearrangement links TRBV21-1 to TRBJ2-7; no check of the table's D call, TRBD1, against the DNA was made. TRBV21-1 is recorded as a pseudogene. CDR3 length: 14 amino acids. DNA of the CDR3: TGTGCCAGCAGCGGGACAAGGGTACCCTACGAGCAGTACTTC. Encoded protein: CASSGTRVPYEQYF.